A single sample is the source of the 3 T cell receptor beta chains below, sequenced in a study of CXCR3-negative and CXCR3-positive naive CD8 T cells. Regarding the study as a whole: Naive cells with CXCR3 showed TRB CDR3s that were more hydrophobic than those in CXCR3-negative naive cells.

Libraries were UMI-labeled 5' RACE TRB cDNA. TCRdb reprocessed the 5' RACE reads and keeps a single row for each CDR3 protein, giving no DNA. The repertoire table contains around 140,000 distinct CDR3 sequences. Their cognate antigens are unknown. Sequencing used naive CXCR3+ CD8+ T cells from blood. Subset specified: CD45RO-CCR7+CD27+CD95- naive CD8+ T cells expressing CXCR3 (TNR3+). All receptors come from a human donor in good health. Some clones in this sample may be carry-over from other donors' samples.

The V call is TRBV5-6, the J call TRBJ2-7. Germline CDR1 and CDR2: SGHDT and YYEEEE. The CDR3 is made up of 15 amino acids. CDR3 amino acids: CASSFLMSLSYEQYF.

The chain joins TRBV29-1 to TRBJ1-2. This CDR3 has 15 amino acids. The V gene's germline CDR1 is SQVTM and CDR2 ANQGSEA. The CDR3 here is CSVEDFGTEHYGYTF.

The chain carries TRBV20-1 and TRBJ2-7; TCRdb's D gene call, TRBD1, goes unchecked for lack of DNA. In germline, CDR1 is DFQATT, CDR2 SNEGSKA (reference sequence). The CDR3 is made up of 12 amino acids. CDR3 residues: CSAFSGDYEQYF.